The T cell receptor (beta chain) under discussion was sequenced for a study of blood T cell repertoires in COVID-19. CDR3 size: 16 residues. In the original workflow: Cell counts per sample came from amplifying reference gene primers. Sequencing used immunoSEQ multiplex PCR; TCRdb keeps in-frame clones, though not all of them. D and trimming come from the DNA, and the V and J calls and clone size come from that table. The sample shows about 150,000 clones, approximately 83% of them seen only once. This receptor was obtained from a woman in her sixties with COVID-19, enrolled during active disease. The rearrangement links TRBV21-1 to TRBJ1-3; the table's D gene call, TRBD1, was not cross checked with the DNA. TRBV21-1 is a listed pseudogene. Sequencing input: peripheral blood. The CDR3 is CASTLPGTGRGNTIYF. DNA of the CDR3: TGTGCCAGCACCCTCCCCGGGACAGGGCGTGGAAACACCATATATTTT.